The following is a T cell receptor beta chain sequence with its context. This clone was found once. Its recognized antigen is unknown. Per-base qualities were not stored, and no clone one base away is much larger. CDR1 and CDR2 were assigned from the germline V gene as SNHLY and FYNNEI. The CDR3 runs 15 amino acids, cysteine and phenylalanine included. Only the CDR3 portion is preserved as DNA: 45 bases, with reading frame beginning at the first base. The junction shows trimming of 6 bases on V and 7 bases on J, plus 18 bases between the germline ends. This sample was included in a study of cytomegalovirus exposure and HLA in healthy donors (dated by TCRdb to the late 2010s). For the study in its entirety: An earlier analysis of a few hundred of the donors reported about 300 Gb of sequence data and around 120 million unique TCR beta sequences obtained from about 180 million T cells. An early release covering roughly 640 HLA-typed donors comprised approximately 290 gigabases of sequencing data and around 80 million unique TCR sequences. Of the approximately 370 genotyped donors, 65% to 90% were placed in the genetic ancestry cluster associated with self-reported Caucasian donors. The study was designed to test whether signatures of past pathogen exposure could be identified by cataloging public T cell receptors. The T cell repertoires of 670 or so subjects were profiled by immunosequencing and related to cytomegalovirus serostatus. In addition to the first cohort of approximately 650 subjects, a separate validation cohort of under 150 different subjects was used. High-throughput TCR immunosequencing, statistical association of individual TCRs with disease status, and machine learning were combined to predict cytomegalovirus infection status. A later analysis re-examined previously published TCR beta repertoires from more than 550 donors and added high-resolution HLA genotyping to investigate patterns of TCR occurrence. Rather than using new phenotypic data, the later analysis identified candidate immune exposures from TCR beta sequences and from how often those sequences occurred across donors. An earlier analysis of around 640 of the donors used high-throughput TCR beta sequencing to judge whether each TCR beta V gene segment behaved as functional or pseudogenic. Donor age, sex, ethnicity and CMV serostatus were compiled alongside the repertoire data. In a later genetic analysis, genome-wide SNP genotypes for about three fifths of the roughly 670 donors were used, and that subset was treated as a discovery cohort. Every discovery cohort repertoire had been produced on one sequencing platform. Class I and class II HLA loci were covered by the typing at four-digit resolution. The number of donors typed differed by locus, with 629-630 for A, B, C, DRB1 and DQB1, about 500 for DQA1, about 610 for DPA1, and around 460 for DPB1. Roughly five DR-DQ haplotypes were treated as single units for association and clustering because of strong linkage in the cohort. Across approximately 400 genotyped donors of the cohort, an average of about 220,000 unique TCR beta nucleotide sequences per donor were sequenced, and approximately 17% of those sequences were non-productive. What the research found in general, with its limitations: Because some donors lacked HLA typing at each locus, the association tests relied only on the typed subset. In a later analysis, several top co-occurrence clusters were reported to appear linked to parvovirus B19, influenza, CMV and Epstein-Barr virus. The presence/absence analyses assumed that sequencing depth was roughly uniform across donors, and that assumption may not be true. Some IMGT-functional V segments, including TRBV6-2 and TRBV6-3, could not be distinguished by the 87-base-pair reads and were therefore excluded. The authors suggested that the approach could potentially be generalized to other disease states and immunological phenotypes. In a later genetic analysis, fewer N-insertions in productive TCRs were reported among donors in an Asian-associated ancestry cluster than the approximately 630-donor mean. In this cohort, only TCR beta chains were sequenced, and detectable features were limited by the absence of alpha or paired-chain data. A later analysis associated about 17,000 TCR beta sequences with specific HLA alleles at a false discovery rate of 0.05. A group of highly shared sequence variants was considered likely to be a technical artifact of the sequencing pipeline. A further reported finding was that TCR beta sequences accurately predicted the HLA-A and HLA-B alleles for most subjects in the first cohort. The study listed 150 to 200 TCR beta chains as associated with cytomegalovirus. In a later analysis, TCR association rates were found to vary across HLA loci, with the most associated TCRs seen for DRB1 alleles and the fewest for HLA-C alleles. Because counts were too low, 15 to 20 rarely observed V segments, including chromosome 9 orphons, were excluded from the earlier analysis of 587 of the donors. A later analysis found that HLA-associated TCR beta chains were more clonally expanded and had lower generation probabilities than equally common non-associated chains. In both the original and validation cohorts, the classifier was reported to diagnose cytomegalovirus status with high specificity and sensitivity. Broadly in line with IMGT annotations, most TCR beta V segments showed up in productive rearrangements about 87% or about 30% of the time in an earlier analysis of approximately 600 of the donors. While some public TCRs were present in many individuals, most TCR sequences turned up only very rarely across donors. According to a later analysis, most CMV-associated TCR beta chains appeared to be HLA-restricted, and the HLA associations seemed to be driven largely by CMV exposure. Three of the identified cytomegalovirus-associated TCR beta chains were confirmed in vitro to be specific for cytomegalovirus antigens. Linkage disequilibrium might explain the correlated functional status among segregating V segments, but an unknown experimental factor could not be ruled out. An association between a missense DCLRE1C variant and V-gene and J-gene trimming of TCR beta chains was found in a later genetic analysis and replicated in an independent cohort. CMV serostatus was the only immune exposure information available for the cohort. Assigning TCR associations to individual alleles was difficult when HLA alleles, especially DR and DQ, strongly co-occurred.

In total, 600 or so healthy bone marrow donors made up the cohort. At the time of sampling, every cohort member was nominally healthy, though immune exposures that went unrecorded were likely present. The donor was CMV seropositive and belonged to the group of 250 to 300 seropositive cohort members. Every donor gave a peripheral blood sample, and the peripheral blood mononuclear cells from that sample were used for TCR beta sequencing. Genomic DNA was extracted from the blood cell samples with the Qiagen DNeasy Blood Extraction Kit. Libraries were constructed by the immunoSEQ multiplex PCR assay. A mixture of 60 forward primers for TCR Vbeta segments and 13 reverse primers for TCR Jbeta segments was used in the multiplex PCR. A multiplex PCR assay on genomic DNA amplified the CDR3 region of rearranged TCR beta genes. The Illumina HiSeq System was used to sequence the amplified TCR beta libraries as 87-base-pair reads. The study's processing was this. A later analysis counted about 80 million unique TCR beta chains across the 500 to 850 repertoires, and around 9.9 million of these chains were shared by at least two donors. A nearest-neighbor algorithm error-corrected the raw reads and collapsed the reads into unique sequences, merging closely related sequences to remove PCR and sequencing errors. V, D and J gene segments were assigned by aligning CDR3 sequences to IMGT reference sequences. Each retained sequence needed at least a six-nucleotide match to both a V gene segment and a J gene segment. Rearrangements were called productive when the CDR3 lacked stop codons and stayed in frame with V and J; all others were non-productive. Following IMGT convention, CDR3 was defined as the stretch from the second conserved V-encoded cysteine to the conserved J-encoded phenylalanine. In an earlier analysis of some 550 of the donors, sequences lacking an unambiguous match to a single V gene segment were excluded. An earlier analysis of approximately 590 of the donors called V segments functional above 56.7% productive rearrangements and segregating when the between-donor standard deviation exceeded 5%. A statistical classification framework was built for diagnosing cytomegalovirus status from the catalog of TCR beta chain sequences. In a later analysis, V and J genes were assigned by comparing TCR nucleotide sequences against IMGT/GENE-DB human TR gene sequences. In a later analysis, CDR3 sequences and most-parsimonious VDJ recombination scenarios were assigned using the TCRdist pipeline. In a later analysis, each TCR beta chain was defined by its CDR3 amino acid sequence together with its V-gene family, and reads lacking a unique V-gene family were excluded. As a way to deal with suspected cross-contamination and a sequencing artifact, a later analysis dropped approximately 590 nucleotide sequences that were highly shared and had low generation probability. In a later analysis, a clonal expansion index for each public chain was calculated from normalized within-repertoire ranks of inferred template counts. A later analysis computed generation probabilities with a VDJ recombination model fitted to out-of-frame rearrangements, and checked the results against IGoR. A later analysis scored TCR-TCR, TCR-HLA and TCR-CMV co-occurrence with hypergeometric tests, applying a repertoire-size bias correction to TCR pairs. To estimate false discovery rates, a later analysis permuted the HLA or CMV assignments 20 times. In a later analysis, co-occurring TCRs were grouped with DBSCAN, and TCRdist sequence similarity was added when clustering was performed within HLA-allele-positive subsets. Repertoires with fewer than 30,000 or more than 120,000 public chains, plus five repertoires with anomalous nucleotide sharing, were excluded from co-occurrence clustering. TCRdb mirrors the immuneACCESS table, restricted to in-frame sequences. Some clones are absent from its copies; in checked studies, under half trace to an unresolved V gene, and the reason for the others is unknown. V and J calls and clone size follow that table, whereas D and trimming were derived from the DNA. This sample is represented by 250,000 to 350,000 clones; roughly 89% of them were singletons. 4% of the sample belongs to the ten largest clones.

Sequenced sample: PBMCs. The TCR comes from a man aged 35-49 years in good health and CMV-seropositive. Recombination connected TRBV2 to TRBJ1-4; TRBD1 is a weak D gene call, 6 bases matching. The CDR3 region reads CASSQGGGGSEKLFF. Here is the DNA: TGTGCCAGCAGCCAAGGGGGAGGGGGGAGTGAAAAACTGTTTTTT.